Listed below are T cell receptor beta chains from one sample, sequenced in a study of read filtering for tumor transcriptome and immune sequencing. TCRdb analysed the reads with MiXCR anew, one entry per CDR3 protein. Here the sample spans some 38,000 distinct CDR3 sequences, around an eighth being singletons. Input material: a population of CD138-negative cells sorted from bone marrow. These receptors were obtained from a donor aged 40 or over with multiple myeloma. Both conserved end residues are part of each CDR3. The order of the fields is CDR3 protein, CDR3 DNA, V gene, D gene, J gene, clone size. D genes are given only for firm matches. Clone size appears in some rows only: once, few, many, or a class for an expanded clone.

CSVDGIYGYTF,TGCAGCGTTGACGGTATCTATGGCTACACCTTC,TRBV29-1,-,TRBJ1-2,many
CASSPGGVQPQHF,TGTGCCAGCAGTCCCGGCGGGGTTCAGCCCCAGCATTTT,TRBV28,-,TRBJ1-5,many
CASSHKETQYF,TGTGCCAGCAGTCACAAAGAGACCCAGTACTTC,TRBV6-6,-,TRBJ2-5,many
CSARDHQFGLGNEQFF,TGCAGTGCTAGAGATCATCAATTTGGATTAGGCAATGAGCAGTTCTTC,TRBV20-1,-,TRBJ2-1,few
CSARRARRSTDTQYF,TGCAGTGCTAGAAGGGCACGGAGAAGCACAGATACGCAGTATTTT,TRBV20-1,-,TRBJ2-3,few
CASSYSGTSGLYNEQFF,TGTGCCAGCAGTTACAGCGGGACTAGCGGGCTCTACAATGAGCAGTTCTTC,TRBV6-6,TRBD2,TRBJ2-1,many
CASSLGLSSNQPQHF,TGTGCCAGCAGCTTAGGACTTAGTAGCAATCAGCCCCAGCATTTT,TRBV7-9,-,TRBJ1-5,many
CASSLWGANQPQHF,TGTGCCAGCAGCTTGTGGGGGGCGAATCAGCCCCAGCATTTT,TRBV5-6,-,TRBJ1-5,many
CSARGAGAGTDTQYF,TGCAGTGCTAGAGGTGCGGGAGCCGGGACAGATACGCAGTATTTT,TRBV20-1,TRBD2,TRBJ2-3,few
CASSYRSSGANVLTF,TGTGCCAGCAGTTACCGAAGTAGTGGGGCCAACGTCCTGACTTTC,TRBV6-5,-,TRBJ2-6,few
CASRLAGRETQYF,TGTGCCAGCAGGCTAGCGGGGAGGGAGACCCAGTACTTC,TRBV28,TRBD2,TRBJ2-5,many
CASSPTDRTYGYTF,TGTGCCAGCTCACCAACTGACAGAACCTATGGCTACACCTTC,TRBV18,-,TRBJ1-2,many
CASSPTSTIYEQYF,TGTGCCAGCAGTCCAACGTCGACCATCTACGAGCAGTACTTC,TRBV27,-,TRBJ2-7,many
CSGSGEYNEQFF,TGCAGCGGGTCCGGGGAATACAATGAGCAGTTCTTC,TRBV29-1,-,TRBJ2-1,many
CASSLEGDPSTDTQYF,TGCGCCAGCAGCTTGGAGGGGGACCCAAGCACAGATACGCAGTATTTT,TRBV5-1,-,TRBJ2-3,many
CSAFTGTSSFLPNNEQFF,TGCAGTGCTTTCACCGGGACTAGTAGTTTTCTACCTAACAATGAGCAGTTCTTC,TRBV20-1,TRBD2,TRBJ2-1,many
CASSLGGRLNTEAFF,TGTGCCAGCAGCTTGGGGGGACGGTTGAACACTGAAGCTTTCTTT,TRBV5-4,-,TRBJ1-1,many
CSGRWGTDFYNEQFF,TGCAGTGGCCGGTGGGGGACCGATTTCTACAATGAGCAGTTCTTC,TRBV20-1,-,TRBJ2-1,many
CATSWTGDQPQHF,TGTGCCACCAGTTGGACAGGGGATCAGCCCCAGCATTTT,TRBV24-1,TRBD1,TRBJ1-5,many
CASRESGKNEQFF,TGTGCCAGCAGGGAGTCGGGGAAAAATGAGCAGTTCTTC,TRBV28,-,TRBJ2-1,medium-sized
CSTNRDSSQPQHF,TGCAGTACGAACCGGGACAGCAGTCAGCCCCAGCATTTT,TRBV20-1,TRBD1,TRBJ1-5,many
CASRPNTGELFF,TGTGCCAGCAGACCTAACACCGGGGAGCTGTTTTTT,TRBV6-2/TRBV6-3,-,TRBJ2-2,many
CASSLRGSTDTQYF,TGTGCCAGCAGCCTCAGGGGCAGCACAGATACGCAGTATTTT,TRBV3-1,-,TRBJ2-3,many
CSVPPLAYEQYF,TGCAGCGTCCCCCCCTTAGCCTACGAGCAGTACTTC,TRBV29-1,-,TRBJ2-7,many
CASNMDSWGNQPQHF,TGTGCCAGCAACATGGACAGCTGGGGCAATCAGCCCCAGCATTTT,TRBV7-2,-,TRBJ1-5,many
CASSQSRDRRNTEAFF,TGTGCCAGCTCTCAGTCCCGGGACAGACGAAACACTGAAGCTTTCTTT,TRBV18,TRBD1,TRBJ1-1,many
CASTVEGGMSQHF,TGTGCCAGTACGGTAGAGGGAGGAATGTCCCAGCATTTT,TRBV19,-,TRBJ1-5,many
CASSAIPGQLQTQYF,TGTGCCAGCAGCGCCATACCGGGACAGTTACAGACCCAGTACTTC,TRBV7-8,TRBD1,TRBJ2-5,-
CASSFWGGQGTNQPQHF,TGTGCCAGCAGTTTCTGGGGAGGGCAGGGAACAAATCAGCCCCAGCATTTT,TRBV28,-,TRBJ1-5,many
CASRQTSGSYNEQFF,TGCGCCAGCAGACAGACTAGCGGGTCTTACAATGAGCAGTTCTTC,TRBV4-1,TRBD2,TRBJ2-1,medium-sized
CAWRTSGITYEQYF,TGTGCCTGGAGGACTAGCGGGATCACCTACGAGCAGTACTTC,TRBV30,TRBD2,TRBJ2-7,many
CSASATNYGYTF,TGCAGTGCTAGTGCCACAAACTATGGCTACACCTTC,TRBV20-1,-,TRBJ1-2,many
CASSLSLWSSGANVLTF,TGCGCCAGCAGCTTGTCTCTATGGAGCTCTGGGGCCAACGTCCTGACTTTC,TRBV5-1,-,TRBJ2-6,-
CSAEPKETQYF,TGCAGTGCAGAACCCAAAGAGACCCAGTACTTC,TRBV20-1,-,TRBJ2-5,many